Given below is one T cell receptor (beta chain) in context. Its antigen is still unknown. The sample is drawn from a study of CD4 T cells in relation to SARS-CoV-2 and coronaviruses. Study-level background: The HLA restriction of the shared crossreactive spike epitopes was mapped.

Before the COVID-19 pandemic, during about 2011-2019, CD4+ T cells were taken from unexposed donors. CD4+ T cells were isolated from the cells after about nine days of culture. Testing used SARS-CoV-2 S/N and four cold-coronavirus spikes on unexposed-donor CD4+ T cells, cells permitting. Cultures held a few million PBMCs per well with around 9.7 IU/ml IL-2. Profiling relied on immunoSEQ multiplex PCR, and the TCRdb table lists in-frame clones only, not all of them. The sample lists some 11,000 clones; about 72% were seen once. Sequenced material: CD4+ T cells from PBMCs, cultured in vitro. The TCR comes from a human donor in good health.

CDR3 protein: CATSQGIPTGELFF. The CDR3 DNA is TGTGCCACCAGCCAGGGAATTCCGACCGGGGAGCTGTTTTTT. The chain recombines TRBV24-1 with TRBJ2-2; tentatively, D is TRBD1 (5 bases). The CDR3 is 14 amino acids. V was pared by 7 bases and J by 5 bases, with 13 bases between. Germline V gene data show CDR1 as KGHDR and CDR2 as SFDVKD.